In this sample, the clone carrying this T cell receptor beta chain turned up many times. The data were taken from a study of read filtering for tumor transcriptome and immune sequencing. Molecular barcoded adaptors covering alpha/delta and beta/gamma chains were used on 400 to 450 ng RNA. From the reads, TCRdb called clonotypes with MiXCR, one entry per CDR3 protein. The sample has about 47,000 distinct CDR3 sequences; approximately 12% are singletons. Sequenced: a population of CD138-negative cells sorted from bone marrow. The receptor was derived from a donor at least 40 years old with multiple myeloma.

CDR3 sequence: CASRTQETQYF. CDR3 DNA: TGTGCCAGCAGGACCCAAGAGACCCAGTACTTC. The V and J genes are TRBV28 and TRBJ2-5; unclear D gene. The length of the CDR3 is 11 residues. Germline-derived CDR1 and CDR2 are MDHEN and SYDVKM. Trimming stripped 6 bases from V and 1 base from J, with 3 bases between. The whole variable domain, filled in from reference TRBV28 and TRBJ2-5, reads DVKVTQSSRYLVKRTGEKVFLECVQDMDHENMFWYRQDPGLGLRLIYFSYDVKMKEKGDIPEGYSVSREKKERFSLILESASTNQTSMYLCASRTQETQYFGPGTRLLVL.